This T cell receptor (beta chain) derives from a study of T cell responses to AZD1222 COVID-19 vaccine (dated by TCRdb to the early 2020s). Concerning the study at large: TCR sequencing was performed for some 250 trial participants, of whom around 200 were given two doses of AZD1222 and around 26 were given two doses of MenACWY control vaccine. Trial participants were enrolled by age into subgroups of 18-55, 56-69 and 70-plus years, and around 150, 29 and 61 TCR-sequenced participants, respectively, were included in these subgroups.

Deletion took 3 bases off V and 1 base off J, with a span of 7 bases between the germline ends. Reading the germline V gene (reference sequence) gives CDR1 WNHNN and CDR2 SYGVQD. The CDR3 holds 13 amino acids from the cysteine to the phenylalanine. This entry keeps only the CDR3 DNA: 39 bases, framed from base 1. The time point label here, explained by the study, means: about 28 days (+/-7) after the second vaccine dose. AZD1222 recipients given second doses at about 4 weeks or at about 12 weeks were pooled, since spike-specific TCR depth and breadth were not found to differ between the two schedules. The vaccinee samples were drawn from two UK trials, COV001 and COV002, one of which was a single-blind randomized controlled phase 2/3 trial testing AZD1222 (ChAdOx1 nCoV-19) in healthy adults. For TCRbeta chain sequencing, PBMC samples were collected from trial participants at day 0 and at day 28 after the second dose.

There are a few counts of this clone. It lacks a known antigen. Within one base of it there is no much larger clone, and no base qualities were kept. The CDR3 regions of human TCRbeta chains were subjected to immunosequencing. The original pipeline was this. Repertoire TCRs were matched against a reference library of SARS-CoV-2-specific TCRs generated with the MIRA antigen-specificity platform. Breadth was defined as the fraction of unique TCRs that were SARS-CoV-2-associated, and depth was defined as the fraction of total T cells that were SARS-CoV-2-associated. Using the MIRA data, each spike-specific TCR was mapped to the spike region that the TCR reacts to and placed in a CD4 or CD8 class. Log10-transformed breadth and depth values were compared by one-way ANOVA with Sidak's multiple comparisons tests. TCRdb holds this immuneACCESS table with in-frame rearrangements only. Some clones are missing; in checked studies, unresolved V genes explain under half, and the rest has no known cause. D and trimming were read from the DNA, whereas the V and J calls and clone size are those reported in that table. The sample data list approximately 130,000 clones, and 80% to 90% of these were observed just once. The ten biggest clones cover about 9.9% of the sample.

General study outcomes and caveats: The 56-69-year group was small, and its depth increase did not reach significance, likely because of low power. Most participants were white British and females outnumbered males, and the authors suggested that clonal diversity may have been underestimated. After two AZD1222 doses, both the breadth and the depth of spike-specific TCRs were significantly higher than at day 0 and than in MenACWY recipients. Epitopes outside the regions mutated in the B.1.351 and B.1.1.7 variants were reportedly recognized by nearly half of the unique spike-specific TCRs. CD4 TCRs associated with the vaccine covered the entire spike protein, and the dominant responses were in regions 160-218 and 743-854. No day 14 peak-response samples were available, so repertoires were characterized only after the peak T cell response. Only five to seven AZD1222 recipients were SARS-CoV-2 seropositive at baseline, limiting conclusions about previously exposed vaccinees.

The chain is encoded by TRBV10-1 joined to TRBJ2-7; the D gene cannot be named for sure. This receptor was obtained from an adult who received the AZD1222 COVID-19 vaccine. Sequenced material: peripheral blood, taken 28 days after the second AZD1222 dose. The CDR3 reads CASSDPGSYEQYF. The DNA sequence is TGCGCCAGCAGTGATCCAGGATCCTACGAGCAGTACTTC.